This T cell receptor beta chain was sequenced during a study of blood T cells in healthy people across ages. A sample-barcoded 5' primer and a J-beta primer mix were used in a second PCR of roughly 7 to 11 cycles. MiXCR was run by TCRdb on the 5' RACE reads, yielding one entry per CDR3 protein. In the table there are more than 1,000,000 distinct CDR3 sequences, 20% to 25% of which are singletons. Germline CDR1 and CDR2: MNHEY and SVGEGT. After removal of 8 bases from V and 1 base from J, the junction contained 5 bases not matched to a gene. CDR3 size: 14 residues. This sample also belongs to another study, concerning T cells of mothers and their children.

This TCR came from a girl aged 2 to 10 in good health. The chain employs TRBV6-2 or TRBV6-3 and TRBJ2-3; 8 bases fit TRBD2. The specimen was blood. The CDR3 DNA follows: TGTGCCAGCGGGGCGGGACTAGGCACAGATACGCAGTATTTT. Amino acid sequence: CASGAGLGTDTQYF.